This passage covers 18 T cell receptor beta chains from one sample sequenced in a study of blood T cell repertoires in COVID-19. Assay: immunoSEQ multiplex PCR; the TCRdb copy retains only in-frame clones and omits some. The sample includes roughly 250,000 clones, more than 75% seen only once; the top ten take approximately 2.4%. Sequencing used PBMCs or T cells enriched from blood (not recorded which). The receptor set was obtained from a woman between 40 and 55 years old with acute COVID-19.

This chain uses TRBV18 with TRBJ2-1, with 7 positions matching TRBD2. The V and J ends lost 4 bases and 4 bases, in that order; junction bases with no gene match: 4. CDR3 size: 14 residues. Germline-derived CDR1 and CDR2 are KGHSH and LQKENI. The DNA for the CDR3 is TGTGCCAGCTCACGCTCTAGCGGATACAATGAGCAGTTCTTC. Protein: CASSRSSGYNEQFF.

The rearrangement uses TRBV7-2 and TRBJ1-5; 10 positions agree with TRBD1. CDR1 and CDR2 (germline): SGHTA, FQGNSA. The V segment lost 5 bases and the J segment 7 bases; nucleotides outside the gene matches: 8. The CDR3 is made up of 15 amino acids. The CDR3 nucleotides read TGTGCCAGCAGCATATTCGGGACAGGGGTCCAGCCCCAGCATTTT. It is translated as CASSIFGTGVQPQHF.

CDR3 amino acids: CASSRAGELFF. CDR3 coding DNA: TGTGCCAGCAGTCGGGCCGGGGAGCTGTTTTTT. The rearrangement links TRBV27 to TRBJ2-2; the D is unclear. Germline loops: CDR1 MNHEY, CDR2 SMNVEV (reference sequence). Trimming pared 5 bases from V and 6 bases from J, leaving 4 bases between. The CDR3 sequence is 11 residues long.

The genes are TRBV5-8 and TRBJ1-2, with a weak D call TRBD1 (6 bases). With 1 base removed from V and 6 bases from J, the gap between germline ends came to 10 bases. The CDR3 contains 13 residues. Germline assignment: CDR1 SGHTS and CDR2 YDEGEE. The CDR3: CASSLYPGDGYTF. CDR3 sequence (DNA): TGTGCCAGCAGCTTGTACCCAGGGGATGGCTACACCTTC.

The chain combines TRBV12-3 or TRBV12-4 with TRBJ1-6; D ambiguous. V was trimmed by 6 bases and J by 13 bases, leaving 13 bases between them. This CDR3 comprises 12 residues. This CDR3 reads CASRISDGPLHF. As DNA, the CDR3 is TGTGCCAGCAGAATATCCGACGGGCCCCTCCACTTT.

This chain uses TRBV15 with TRBJ1-6; maybe TRBD1 (5 bases). Trimming removed 5 bases from V and 5 bases from J, with 13 bases in between. From germline, CDR1 is LNHNV and CDR2 YYDKDF (reference sequence). This CDR3 has 15 residues. This CDR3 reads CATSGGRGDNSPLHF. The DNA of the CDR3 is TGTGCCACCAGCGGCGGGCGGGGGGATAATTCACCCCTCCACTTT.

This chain connects TRBV5-1 to TRBJ1-3; TRBD1 matches 7 bases. CDR1 and CDR2 from the germline V gene are SGHRS and YFSETQ. The CDR3 extends over 14 amino acids. J gave up 2 bases and V 4 bases, and 3 bases lay outside the gene matches. This CDR3 is CASSTGAAGNTIYF. CDR3 nucleotides: TGCGCCAGCAGCACAGGGGCAGCTGGAAACACCATATATTTT.

The chain uses TRBV15 and TRBJ1-2, with TRBD1 identical over 9 bases. The ends lost 10 bases at V and 10 bases at J; junction bases unmatched: 19. The germline V gene has CDR1 LNHNV and CDR2 YYDKDF (reference sequence). The CDR3 runs to 15 residues. The CDR3 nucleotides read TGTGCCATCTCCCCCGGGGACAGGGCCCCGGGTGACTACACCTTC. It specifies CAISPGDRAPGDYTF.

The chain couples TRBV5-8 to TRBJ2-3, with 7 bases fitting TRBD2. Trimming removed 1 base from V and 4 bases from J; junction bases left unmatched: 9. The germline V gene has CDR1 SGHTS and CDR2 YDEGEE. This CDR3 is built from 16 residues. Here the CDR3 DNA reads TGTGCCAGCAGCTTGTATTCGGGAGGTCGTGCAGATACGCAGTATTTT. Translating it yields CASSLYSGGRADTQYF. Combining the CDR3 with reference TRBV5-8 and TRBJ2-3 gives the whole variable domain EAGVTQSPTHLIKTRGQQATLRCSPISGHTSVYWYQQALGLGLQFLLWYDEGEERNRGNFPPRFSGRQFPNYSSELNVNALELEDSALYLCASSLYSGGRADTQYFGPGTRLTVL.

The chain has TRBV6-5 and TRBJ1-1; D not resolved. In germline, CDR1 is MNHEY, CDR2 SVGAGI. The CDR3 contains 15 residues. Between the trimmed V and J ends, which lost 2 bases and 0 bases, there was a span of 10 bases. The CDR3 coding sequence is TGTGCCAGCAGTTACGCCCCGGGGTTGAACACTGAAGCTTTCTTT. Its protein is CASSYAPGLNTEAFF.

This clone has a single count. The chain links TRBV27 to TRBJ1-2, with D perhaps matching TRBD1 (6 bases). Germline values: CDR1 MNHEY, CDR2 SMNVEV (reference sequence). The CDR3 runs 17 residues. Trimming pared 2 bases from V and 1 base from J, leaving 17 bases between. The CDR3: CASSLTGPHGYNYGYTF. For the CDR3, the DNA is TGTGCCAGCAGTTTAACAGGGCCCCACGGATATAACTATGGCTACACCTTC.

This chain joins TRBV2 and TRBJ2-2; TRBD2 aligns across 14 bases. Germline values: CDR1 SNHLY, CDR2 FYNNEI. The CDR3 length is 17 residues. The J segment lost 6 bases and the V segment lost 5 bases, leaving 8 bases of the junction unmatched. This chain's CDR3 is CASSRLAGGLAPGELFF. In DNA, the CDR3 is TGTGCCAGCAGTAGACTAGCGGGGGGGTTAGCCCCCGGGGAGCTGTTTTTT. The variable domain in full, with the rest retrieved from reference TRBV2 and TRBJ2-2, is EPEVTQTPSHQVTQMGQEVILRCVPISNHLYFYWYRQILGQKVEFLVSFYNNEISEKSEIFDDQFSVERPDGSNFTLKIRSTKLEDSAMYFCASSRLAGGLAPGELFFGEGSRLTVL.

This clone was picked up one time. The CDR3: CASSMWRGSGANVLTF. CDR3 DNA: TGTGCCAGTAGTATGTGGCGGGGGTCTGGGGCCAACGTCCTGACTTTC. The J gene is TRBJ2-6, the V gene TRBV19, with 7 bases lining up with TRBD2. Germline V gene sequence: CDR1 LNHDA, CDR2 SQIVND (reference sequence). The CDR3 runs to 16 residues. The trim removed 3 bases at V and 1 base at J, leaving 3 bases unmatched.

This chain links TRBV5-1 with TRBJ1-1; the D gene is possibly TRBD1 (5 bases). Germline CDR1 is SGHRS and CDR2 is YFSETQ. This CDR3 has 16 residues. Trimming cost V 0 bases and J 0 bases, with 12 bases left between them. The CDR3 nucleotides are TGCGCCAGCAGCTTGGCCTGGACACCTCTGAACACTGAAGCTTTCTTT. Protein sequence: CASSLAWTPLNTEAFF.

The chain has TRBV11-3 and TRBJ1-3, with 8 positions matching TRBD1. The germline CDR1 and CDR2 sequences are SGHNT and YENEEA. J was trimmed by 0 bases and V by 2 bases; bases with no gene match: 9. The CDR3 has 18 residues. CDR3 sequence: CASSLTVGQVRSGNTIYF. The CDR3 DNA reads TGTGCCAGCAGCTTAACCGTGGGACAGGTCCGCTCTGGAAACACCATATATTTT.

This clone was counted once. The rearrangement uses TRBV7-9 and TRBJ1-1, with TRBD1 as a possible D gene (5 bases). The germline CDR1 and CDR2 sequences are SEHNR and FQNEAQ (reference sequence). V was shortened by 6 bases and J by 5 bases, with 13 bases between the two germline ends. There are 13 residues in the CDR3. CDR3 coding DNA: TGTGCCAGCAGTACAGGTACCAGGACTGAAGCTTTCTTT. Amino acids: CASSTGTRTEAFF.

In this sample, this clone turned up a few times. Sequence at one end of the junction differs from germline and may be a read error. The CDR3, as DNA: TGTGCCAGCAGCTTATCGCGGAGCACTGAAGCTTTCTTT. Translating it yields CASSLSRSTEAFF. V and J are TRBV27 and TRBJ1-1; D not resolved. CDR1 and CDR2 from the germline V gene are MNHEY and SMNVEV (reference sequence). The CDR3 has 13 residues.

The chain joins TRBV5-8 to TRBJ2-5; D gene ambiguous. V was trimmed by 0 bases and J by 5 bases, leaving 11 bases between them. CDR1 and CDR2 (germline): SGHTS, YDEGEE. The CDR3 sequence is 14 residues long. The CDR3 region has the DNA TGTGCCAGCAGCTTGGTTCTCGGGTTGGAGACCCAGTACTTC. Amino acids: CASSLVLGLETQYF.